A single sample gave rise to the 27 T cell receptor beta chains below, sequenced in a study of shared clonotypes between healthy human individuals. The data were produced by immunoSEQ multiplex PCR, yet TCRdb's version contains in-frame clones alone and is incomplete. The data show around 2,000,000 clones, 85% to 95% seen once. Positive CCR7 selection of CD45RO-negative cells yielded the naive CD8 cells, and terminally differentiated effector memory CD45RA+ cells were excluded. The source material was naive CD8+ T cells sorted from blood. These receptors all come from a man aged 18 to 35 in good health.

The chain is built from TRBV9 and TRBJ1-1; D is ambiguous. Trimming pared 4 bases from V and 7 bases from J, leaving 8 bases between. Germline V lookup: CDR1 SGDLS, CDR2 YYNGEE. CDR3 length: 11 residues. As DNA, the CDR3 is TGTGCCAGCAGCCTGAACGGTGAAGCTTTCTTT. It is translated as CASSLNGEAFF.

The chain recombines TRBV19 with TRBJ2-5; D possibly corresponds to TRBD1 (6 bases). Trimming removed 7 bases from V and 1 base from J, with 13 bases in between. The CDR3 runs 14 residues. CDR1 and CDR2 (germline): LNHDA, SQIVND (reference sequence). The DNA for the CDR3 is TGTGCCAGTAAAGGGGCGGACAGCCAAGAGACCCAGTACTTC. Residues: CASKGADSQETQYF.

This clone was recorded once. This rearrangement joins TRBV28 to TRBJ2-5, with 9 bases lining up with TRBD1. The junction had 4 bases not matched to a gene; V was cut back by 6 bases and J by 5 bases. Germline V gene lookup returns CDR1 MDHEN and CDR2 SYDVKM. The CDR3 is 13 amino acids. The CDR3 DNA reads as TGTGCCAGCAGACAGGGGGCAGGGGAGACCCAGTACTTC. This sequence encodes CASRQGAGETQYF.

In the case of this clone: This sample includes further DNA sequences coding for the same CDR3. This rearrangement joins TRBV19 to TRBJ2-7; the D gene is possibly TRBD1 (7 bases). Trimming removed 9 bases at V and 2 bases at J, with 8 bases between. Germline assignment: CDR1 LNHDA and CDR2 SQIVND (reference sequence). The CDR3 is 11 amino acids. Here the CDR3 DNA reads TGTGCCAGCAGGGGGGCCTACGAGCAGTACTTC. It specifies CASRGAYEQYF. The variable domain in full, completed from reference TRBV19 and TRBJ2-7, reads DGGITQSPKYLFRKEGQNVTLSCEQNLNHDAMYWYRQDPGQGLRLIYYSQIVNDFQKGDIAEGYSVSREKKESFPLTVTSAQKNPTAFYLCASRGAYEQYFGPGTRLTVT.

V and J are TRBV25-1 and TRBJ2-1; D might be TRBD1 (6 bases). The ends were cut back, 5 bases at V and 6 bases at J, with 11 bases in the middle. This CDR3 is built from 13 residues. The germline V gene encodes CDR1 MGHDK and CDR2 SYGVNS. This CDR3 reads CASSPGASNEQFF. The CDR3 coding sequence is TGTGCCAGCAGTCCAGGGGCCTCCAATGAGCAGTTCTTC.

The chain uses TRBV15 and TRBJ1-1; tentatively, D is TRBD1 (6 bases). The CDR3 covers 15 residues. Germline V lookup: CDR1 LNHNV, CDR2 YYDKDF (reference sequence). The V gene lost 0 bases and the J gene lost 3 bases, with 11 bases spanning the gap. In DNA form, the CDR3 reads TGTGCCACCAGCAGAGAGGGGGGGGCGGACACTGAAGCTTTCTTT. This codes for CATSREGGADTEAFF. Using reference TRBV15 and TRBJ1-1 for the parts outside the CDR3, the full variable domain is DAMVIQNPRYQVTQFGKPVTLSCSQTLNHNVMYWYQQKSSQAPKLLFHYYDKDFNNEADTPDNFQSRRPNTSFCFLDIRSPGLGDTAMYLCATSREGGADTEAFFGQGTRLTVV.

This chain links TRBV7-2 with TRBJ2-7; D gene unclear. CDR1 is SGHTA and CDR2 is FQGNSA in the germline V gene. CDR3 length: 11 residues. Deletions cut 5 bases from V and 6 bases from J, with 8 bases between. The DNA for the CDR3 is TGTGCCAGCAGCCCGCCGGGCGAGCAGTACTTC. Translating gives CASSPPGEQYF.

The chain recombines TRBV19 with TRBJ2-3; 8 bases map to TRBD2. The CDR3 contains 17 residues. Germline V gives CDR1 LNHDA, CDR2 SQIVND (reference sequence). The V and J ends lost 5 bases and 1 base, in that order; junction bases with no gene match: 11. CDR3 sequence: CASSPSGRGTRTDTQYF. The CDR3 coding sequence is TGTGCCAGTAGTCCCAGCGGGAGAGGCACCCGCACAGATACGCAGTATTTT.

The V gene is TRBV4-3, the J gene TRBJ2-5, with D maybe TRBD2 (5 bases). Germline V CDR1 and CDR2: LGHNA, YSLEER. This CDR3 is 17 amino acids long. The V end was cut by 3 bases, the J end by 2 bases, with 19 bases between. CDR3 bases: TGCGCCAGCAGCCAGAGCCCCGGGAACAGTATACAAGAGACCCAGTACTTC. It codes for CASSQSPGNSIQETQYF.

V is TRBV7-3 and J is TRBJ2-7; no clear D gene. This CDR3 contains 12 residues. CDR1 is SGHTA and CDR2 is FQGTGA in the germline V gene. V lost 5 bases and J lost 0, with 5 bases in between. The CDR3, as DNA: TGTGCCAGCAGCAACAGCTCCTACGAGCAGTACTTC. The encoded protein is CASSNSSYEQYF. Complete variable domain (other parts from reference TRBV7-3 and TRBJ2-7): GAGVSQTPSNKVTEKGKYVELRCDPISGHTALYWYRQSLGQGPEFLIYFQGTGAADDSGLPNDRFFAVRPEGSVSTLKIQRTERGDSAVYLCASSNSSYEQYFGPGTRLTVT.

This chain links TRBV6-1 with TRBJ2-5; TRBD1 matches at 9 bases. The germline V gene has CDR1 MNHNS and CDR2 SASEGT. J was trimmed by 0 bases and V by 1 base; bases with no gene match: 3. The CDR3 has 16 residues. The CDR3 DNA follows: TGTGCCAGCAGTGAAGGACAGGGGGGGTACCAAGAGACCCAGTACTTC. Protein: CASSEGQGGYQETQYF.

Remarks on this clone: Other DNA sequences in the sample encode the same CDR3. The chain carries TRBV6-5 and TRBJ1-4; D is uncertain. V was clipped by 2 bases and J by 1 base, with 5 bases between them. The V gene's germline CDR1 is MNHEY and CDR2 SVGAGI. This CDR3 has 14 amino acids. CDR3 sequence reads: CASSYRETNEKLFF. Here the CDR3 DNA reads TGTGCCAGCAGTTACAGGGAAACTAATGAAAAACTGTTTTTT.

This clone came up once. This sample includes further DNA sequences coding for the same CDR3. V and J are TRBV9 and TRBJ2-3, with no clear D. This CDR3 is built from 11 residues. V was clipped by 0 bases and J by 6 bases, with 2 bases between them. Germline loops: CDR1 SGDLS, CDR2 YYNGEE. The CDR3 protein is CASSVEDTQYF. The CDR3 coding sequence is TGTGCCAGCAGCGTAGAGGATACGCAGTATTTT.

The J gene is TRBJ1-2, the V gene TRBV7-9, with 7 bases aligning to TRBD1. The V gene's germline CDR1 is SEHNR and CDR2 FQNEAQ (reference sequence). V lost 3 bases to trimming and J lost 0 bases; unmatched junction nucleotides: 10. This CDR3 has 17 residues. The CDR3 is CASSLGLGQKTNYGYTF. The CDR3 region has the DNA TGTGCCAGCAGCTTGGGATTGGGACAGAAAACTAACTATGGCTACACCTTC.

This chain joins TRBV9 and TRBJ1-1; D is ambiguous. Germline V gene lookup returns CDR1 SGDLS and CDR2 YYNGEE. The CDR3 consists of 14 residues. The ends were cut back, 0 bases at V and 3 bases at J, with 9 bases in the middle. As DNA, the CDR3 is TGTGCCAGCAGCGTAGGAGGGTACGACACTGAAGCTTTCTTT. Protein product: CASSVGGYDTEAFF.

In regard to this clone: Other DNA sequences from this sample encode an identical CDR3 as well. The rearrangement uses TRBV2 and TRBJ2-2, with unresolved D. This CDR3 region has 12 residues. Trimming cost V 2 bases and J 6 bases, with 4 bases left between them. Germline-derived CDR1 and CDR2 are SNHLY and FYNNEI. CDR3 sequence reads: CASSEPPGELFF. The CDR3 DNA sequence: TGTGCCAGCAGTGAACCCCCCGGGGAGCTGTTTTTT.

The gene calls are TRBV5-6 and TRBJ1-5; 7 nucleotides match TRBD1. Per germline, CDR1 SGHDT and CDR2 YYEEEE. V was clipped by 4 bases and J by 7 bases; unmatched bases: 5. The CDR3 has 13 residues. CDR3 residues: CASSPRGGQPQHF. The CDR3 DNA reads TGTGCCAGCAGCCCCAGGGGGGGACAGCCCCAGCATTTT.

This chain links TRBV6-1 with TRBJ2-7; D is uncertain. Trimming cost V 2 bases and J 3 bases, with 8 bases left between them. Germline assignment: CDR1 MNHNS and CDR2 SASEGT. This CDR3 has 13 residues. CDR3 bases: TGTGCCAGCAGTGAATCGTTTTACTACGAGCAGTACTTC. Translating gives CASSESFYYEQYF.

The chain uses TRBV5-1 and TRBJ2-7, with D tentatively TRBD1 (5 bases). The CDR3 contains 13 residues. V was cut by 1 base and J by 6 bases, with 11 bases left in between. CDR1 is SGHRS and CDR2 is YFSETQ in the germline V gene. CDR3 loop: CASSLTEGVEQYF. As DNA, the CDR3 is TGCGCCAGCAGCTTGACCGAAGGGGTCGAGCAGTACTTC.

V usage is TRBV19 and J usage is TRBJ2-1, with 13 bases aligning to TRBD2. Germline V lookup: CDR1 LNHDA, CDR2 SQIVND (reference sequence). The CDR3 covers 15 residues. V lost 6 bases to trimming and J lost 7 bases; unmatched junction nucleotides: 6. The CDR3 DNA sequence: TGTGCCAGTAGCATTACTAGCGGGGGGGAAAATGAGCAGTTCTTC. Translating gives CASSITSGGENEQFF.

The chain employs TRBV9 and TRBJ1-1; D possibly corresponds to TRBD1 (5 bases). Trimming pared 0 bases from V and 2 bases from J, leaving 8 bases between. The CDR3 has 14 residues. Per germline, CDR1 SGDLS and CDR2 YYNGEE. The CDR3 is CASSVGGDNTEAFF. In nucleotides, the CDR3 is TGTGCCAGCAGCGTAGGGGGGGACAACACTGAAGCTTTCTTT. The whole variable domain, filled in from reference TRBV9 and TRBJ1-1, reads DSGVTQTPKHLITATGQRVTLRCSPRSGDLSVYWYQQSLDQGLQFLIQYYNGEERAKGNILERFSAQQFPDLHSELNLSSLELGDSALYFCASSVGGDNTEAFFGQGTRLTVV.

V and J are TRBV5-6 and TRBJ1-2; possibly TRBD1 for D (6 bases). The germline V gene has CDR1 SGHDT and CDR2 YYEEEE. V was cut by 2 bases and J by 7 bases, with 21 bases left in between. The CDR3 consists of 16 residues. The CDR3 sequence is CASSLGTSRTQGGYTF. Here the CDR3 DNA reads TGTGCCAGCAGCTTAGGGACATCCCGAACCCAAGGTGGCTACACCTTC.

Turning to this clone: No conserved phenylalanine or tryptophan ends this CDR3, so it is likely a read error. The limits of the CDR3 on the DNA are not certain, so only TCRdb's listed CDR3 is given. The chain carries TRBV7-6 and TRBJ1-6; the D call TRBD1 from the table was never checked on the DNA. The CDR3 is 9 amino acids in total, end residues counted. The germline V gene encodes CDR1 SGHVS and CDR2 FNYEAQ. The chain's CDR3 is CASSGQEPL.

V is TRBV6-6 and J is TRBJ1-4; D may be TRBD1 (5 bases). Germline-derived CDR1 and CDR2 are MNHNY and SVGAGI (reference sequence). V was shortened by 4 bases and J by 1 base, with 13 bases between the two germline ends. This CDR3 contains 16 residues. The CDR3 region is CASSSLTEGTNEKLFF. The CDR3 nucleotides read TGTGCCAGCAGTTCCCTGACAGAAGGAACTAATGAAAAACTGTTTTTT.

About this clone: The sample contains more than one DNA sequence encoding this CDR3. The rearrangement uses TRBV7-9 and TRBJ2-1; 11 nucleotides line up with TRBD2. CDR3 length equals 18 residues. The trim removed 2 bases at V and 0 bases at J, leaving 6 bases unmatched. The V gene's germline CDR1 is SEHNR and CDR2 FQNEAQ (reference sequence). CDR3 loop: CASSLLAGGPSSYNEQFF. CDR3 DNA sequence: TGTGCCAGCAGCTTACTAGCGGGGGGACCGAGCTCCTACAATGAGCAGTTCTTC.

The rearrangement joins TRBV5-4 to TRBJ1-5; D uncertain. Trimming shortened V by 10 bases and J by 2 bases, and 19 bases separated the two germline ends. This CDR3 has 15 residues. Germline V gene lookup returns CDR1 SGHNT and CDR2 YYREEE (reference sequence). The CDR3 is CAYGNSPDGNQPQHF. The CDR3 DNA follows: TGTGCCTACGGTAACAGCCCCGACGGCAATCAGCCCCAGCATTTT.

The V and J genes are TRBV5-1 and TRBJ2-5; D remains unclear. V was trimmed by 1 base and J by 1 base, leaving 11 bases between them. The CDR3 loop spans 15 amino acids. Germline lookup yields CDR1 SGHRS and CDR2 YFSETQ. The CDR3 DNA follows: TGCGCCAGCAGCTTGATTGAATCCCCCCAAGAGACCCAGTACTTC. The encoded protein is CASSLIESPQETQYF.